Listed here is a single T cell receptor (beta chain). Its target is not known. This sample was included in a study of shared clonotypes between healthy human individuals. This CDR3 comprises 18 residues. CDR1 and CDR2 (germline): SGHRS, YFSETQ. After removal of 0 bases from V and 0 bases from J, the junction contained 8 bases not matched to a gene. Clones were read by immunoSEQ multiplex PCR, and TCRdb kept only the in-frame ones, dropping some. The sample yields roughly 570,000 clones, roughly 98% seen once. Naive CD8 cells, CD45RO-negative and positively selected for CCR7, excluded terminally differentiated effector memory CD45RA+ cells. Everyone who donated was a Caucasian adult who lived in Nashville, Tennessee. Study-wide findings and caveats: The four-donor shared clonotypes exceeded non-shared clonotypes in generation probability, with non-shared ones scoring lower. Sorted-subset sequencing was shown by rarefaction to be incomplete despite large depth.

The V and J genes are TRBV5-1 and TRBJ1-4, with 7 bases lining up with TRBD1. The TCR sequence derives from a man in his thirties or forties in good health. The sequenced sample consisted of naive CD8+ T cells sorted from blood. The CDR3 is CASSLAGRGDSTNEKLFF. Here the CDR3 DNA reads TGCGCCAGCAGCTTGGCTGGCAGGGGGGATTCAACTAATGAAAAACTGTTTTTT.